This TCR beta chain was retrieved from a study of blood T cell repertoires in COVID-19. The overall study: Whether acute or convalescent, the COVID-19 samples came from the United States, Italy and Spain. Sample material is recorded as cDNA or gDNA derived from T cells, B-cell-depleted T cells, or PBMCs.

This CDR3 is built from 16 residues. CDR1 is SGHRS, CDR2 YFSETQ, per germline. V was clipped by 3 bases and J by 4 bases, with 17 bases between them. This clone was found once. Produced via immunoSEQ multiplex PCR; TCRdb's table is partial and in-frame only. The data hold about 180,000 clones, with approximately 88% observed a single time. The sequence came from a woman in her forties with COVID-19, enrolled during active disease. The sequencing sample was made of peripheral blood. The V gene is TRBV5-1, the J gene TRBJ1-3; unclear D gene. CDR3 DNA sequence: TGCGCCAGCAGCTCTTCCCAGTGGGCGCCAGGAAACACCATATATTTT. Its translation: CASSSSQWAPGNTIYF.